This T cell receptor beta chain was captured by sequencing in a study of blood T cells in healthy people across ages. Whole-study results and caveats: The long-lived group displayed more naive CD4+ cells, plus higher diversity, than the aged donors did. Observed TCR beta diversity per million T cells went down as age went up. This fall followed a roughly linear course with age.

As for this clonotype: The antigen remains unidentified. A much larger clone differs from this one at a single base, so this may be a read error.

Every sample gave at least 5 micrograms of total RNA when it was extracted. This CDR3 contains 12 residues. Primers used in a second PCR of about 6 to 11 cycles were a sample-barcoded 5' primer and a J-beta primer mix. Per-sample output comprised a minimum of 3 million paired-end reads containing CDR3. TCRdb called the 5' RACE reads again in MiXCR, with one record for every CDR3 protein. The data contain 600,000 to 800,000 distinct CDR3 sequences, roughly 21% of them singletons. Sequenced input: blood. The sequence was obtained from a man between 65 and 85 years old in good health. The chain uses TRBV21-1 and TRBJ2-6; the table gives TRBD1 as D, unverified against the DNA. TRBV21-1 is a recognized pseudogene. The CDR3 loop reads CASSKWDRTLTF. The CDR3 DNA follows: TGTGCCAGCAGCAAATGGGACAGGACCTTGACTTTC.